The present entry profiles one T cell receptor (beta chain) with its context. Its cognate antigen is unknown. The data are from a study of cytotoxic CD8 clonotypes in ibrutinib-treated CLL. About the research overall: In all, about a dozen patients were relapsed/refractory, some 16 were treatment-naive and about 18 were IGHV unmutated. After a median of 68 months, 14 patients stayed remitted and approximately 12 progressed; responses had been partial in roughly 25 and complete in 2. A mean of about 250,000 productive templates and just under 95,000 productive rearrangements was obtained per sample.

Assay: immunoSEQ multiplex PCR; the TCRdb copy retains only in-frame clones and omits some. The sample lists approximately 280,000 clones; roughly three quarters were seen once. CDR3 length equals 15 residues. The germline CDR1 and CDR2 sequences are SGDLS and YYNGEE. The trim removed 0 bases at V and 3 bases at J, leaving 2 bases unmatched. Broader study findings: Clonotypes that were public were uncommon, and they contracted or stayed stable on treatment.

This clonotype was sampled from a human donor with chronic lymphocytic leukemia. The V gene is TRBV9, the J gene TRBJ2-3; 9 bases align to TRBD2. This specimen consisted of PBMCs, obtained at disease progression, from a patient treated with ibrutinib. CDR3 sequence: CASSVGGRATDTQYF. CDR3 bases: TGTGCCAGCAGCGTAGGCGGGAGGGCAACAGATACGCAGTATTTT.